Included here is one T cell receptor (beta chain) sequence, with context. This clonotype was picked up many times. Its antigen is currently not known. No base quality information exists; no much larger clone differs at one position. The sample's time point label is to be understood as: healthy volunteer bleed at 6 weeks. Total RNA was extracted from unfractionated whole blood that had been collected in Tempus Blood RNA tubes. Four or five healthy volunteers served as TCR sequencing controls and were bled at day 0, 2 weeks and 6 weeks. The germline V gene sets CDR1 to SGHTS and CDR2 to YDEGEE. Trimming takes 0 bases from V and 4 bases from J, and the germline ends sit 15 bases apart. Reading from cysteine to phenylalanine, the CDR3 counts 16 amino acids. The entry retains the CDR3 DNA only, 48 bases that are in frame from base 1. This sample is part of a study of human T cells and chemical hapten exposure (dated by TCRdb to the early 2020s). Concerning the study at large: Libraries were pooled for sequencing, and variation in per-sample TCR yields was attributed mainly to small differences in library volumes within the pool. This study followed changes in the peripheral blood TCR repertoire in vivo during primary and secondary sensitization of alopecia patients to the hapten diphenylcyclopropenone (DPC). From each blood RNA sample, both TCR alpha and TCR beta chains were sequenced.

Libraries were built with RACE. Sequencing used a NextSeq 500. Library preparation attached unique molecular identifiers to individual cDNA molecules for quantitative, reproducible TCR counting. The authors' pipeline ran thus. A median of around 96,000 TCRs per sample was observed, with a range of about 20,000 to 690,600. The Decombinator software suite was used to annotate the V, J and CDR3 of the TCR reads. Every sample was subsampled to the same number of TCRs (28,000) for the PS versus PT1 abundance plots. Expanded TCRs were defined as absent before sensitization and observed at least eight times at the 2-week time point. TCRdb ran its own pipeline on the public reads, namely fastp trimming at Q25 and MiXCR clone calling, and kept in-frame beta chains. Identical CDR3 protein sequences are pooled into one entry, listed with their most common genes and DNA. The V and J calls, along with clone size, are taken from TCRdb and not from the paper's own processing. The sample profile shows 35,000 to 55,000 distinct CDR3 sequences; about 3.5% of them were found once. Jointly, the top ten make up 4.5% to 6.5% of the sample.

General conclusions and limits of the study: DPC sensitization did not change the number of TCRs with a frequency above 1 in 1000, and there was no evidence of changes in global repertoire structure. Repeated subsampling changed both the strength of the expansion versus patch-test correlation and the threshold at which the correlation became significant.

This clonotype was obtained from a human donor in good health. Some clones in this sample may be carry-over from other donors' samples. The sequence is built from TRBV5-8 and TRBJ2-3; no D gene is confidently identified. Sequencing was carried out using whole blood. Read as DNA, the sequence is TGTGCCAGCAGCTTGGGGTTAACAGCCTACGCAGATACGCAGTATTTT. This translates into CASSLGLTAYADTQYF.